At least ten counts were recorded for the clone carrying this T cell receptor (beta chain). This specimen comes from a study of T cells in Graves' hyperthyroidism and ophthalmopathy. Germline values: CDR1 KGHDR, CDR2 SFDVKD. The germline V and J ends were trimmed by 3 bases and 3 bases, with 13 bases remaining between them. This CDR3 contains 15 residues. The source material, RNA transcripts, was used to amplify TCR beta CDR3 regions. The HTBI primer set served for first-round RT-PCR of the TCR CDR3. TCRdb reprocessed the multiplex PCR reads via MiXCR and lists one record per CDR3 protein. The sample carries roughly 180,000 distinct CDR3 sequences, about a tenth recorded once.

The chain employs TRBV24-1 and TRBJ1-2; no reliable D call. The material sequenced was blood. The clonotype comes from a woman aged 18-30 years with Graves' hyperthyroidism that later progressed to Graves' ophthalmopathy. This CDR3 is CATSDTTGLDYGYTF. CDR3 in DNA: TGTGCCACCAGTGATACAACGGGATTGGACTATGGCTACACCTTC.